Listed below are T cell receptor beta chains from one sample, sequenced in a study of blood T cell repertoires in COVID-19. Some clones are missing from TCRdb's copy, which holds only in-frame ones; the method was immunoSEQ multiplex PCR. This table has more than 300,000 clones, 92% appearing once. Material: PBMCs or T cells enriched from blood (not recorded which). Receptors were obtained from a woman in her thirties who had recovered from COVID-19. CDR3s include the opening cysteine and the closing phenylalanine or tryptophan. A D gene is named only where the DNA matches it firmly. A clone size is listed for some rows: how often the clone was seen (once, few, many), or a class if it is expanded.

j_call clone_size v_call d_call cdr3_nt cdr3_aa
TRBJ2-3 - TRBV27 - TGTGCCAGCAGTTCCGGGGGGCCGGGCTACACGCAGTATTTT CASSSGGPGYTQYF
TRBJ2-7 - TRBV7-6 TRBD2 TGTGCCAGCAGCTTCGAACGCGGACTAGCGGGCTACGAGCAGTACTTC CASSFERGLAGYEQYF
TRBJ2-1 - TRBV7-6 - TGTGCCAGCAGCTTAGGTGACAGGAACAATGAGCAGTTCTTC CASSLGDRNNEQFF
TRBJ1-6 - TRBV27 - TGTGCCAGCTCAAGGGGGTATAATTCACCCCTCCACTTT CASSRGYNSPLHF
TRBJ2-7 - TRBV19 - TGTGCCACCTCCAGGGCAGCCTCCTACGAGCAGTACTTC CATSRAASYEQYF
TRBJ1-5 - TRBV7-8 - TGTGCCAGCAGCGCAGCGACAGGTTATAGCAATCAGCCCCAGCATTTT CASSAATGYSNQPQHF
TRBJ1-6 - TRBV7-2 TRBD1 TGTGCCAGCAGCTTCGGACAGGTTCAAAATTCACCCCTCCACTTT CASSFGQVQNSPLHF
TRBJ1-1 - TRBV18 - TGTGCCAGCTCCCCCGTCAGGGGGAACACTGAAGCTTTCTTT CASSPVRGNTEAFF
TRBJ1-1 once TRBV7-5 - TGTGCCAGAAGCTTAGGGTCTTGGGACAGGGTGAACACTGAAGCTTTCTTT CARSLGSWDRVNTEAFF
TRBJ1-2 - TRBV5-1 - TGCGCCAGCAGCCTGGACGCGGCAGGGTTTAAGGGCTACACCTTC CASSLDAAGFKGYTF
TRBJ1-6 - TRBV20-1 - TGCAGTGCTAGTCGAGGAGAGGGATTCTATAATTCACCCCTCCACTTT CSASRGEGFYNSPLHF
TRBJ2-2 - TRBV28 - TGTGCCAGCACCTCAACCTTCGGGGCCGGGGAGCTGTTTTTT CASTSTFGAGELFF
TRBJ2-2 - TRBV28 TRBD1 TGTGCCAGCAGGATACCGGGACAGGGTTACGGGGAGCTGTTTTTT CASRIPGQGYGELFF
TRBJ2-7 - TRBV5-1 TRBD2 TGCGCCAGCAGCCCCGGGGGGTCTTCCTACGAGCAGTACTTC CASSPGGSSYEQYF
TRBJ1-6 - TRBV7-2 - TGTGCCAGCAGCTTCGGCAGGCCGAATTCACCCCTCCACTTT CASSFGRPNSPLHF
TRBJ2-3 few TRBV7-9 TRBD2 TGTGCCAGCGGTACTAGCGGGAGGGCCCGGGGAGATACGCAGTATTTT CASGTSGRARGDTQYF
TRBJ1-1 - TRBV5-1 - TGCGCCAGCAGCCAACAAGGGGTGAACACTGAAGCTTTCTTT CASSQQGVNTEAFF
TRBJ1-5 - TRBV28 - TGTGCCAGCAGTTCTGCTCAGGGTAACAATCAGCCCCAGCATTTT CASSSAQGNNQPQHF
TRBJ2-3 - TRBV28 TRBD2 TGTGCCAGCAAAGAAAGCGGGAGGGATACGCAGTATTTT CASKESGRDTQYF
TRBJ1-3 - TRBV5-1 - TGCGCCAGCAGCTCCGGCCTAGGGGAACGCTCTGGAAACACCATATATTTT CASSSGLGERSGNTIYF